Listed below are T cell receptor beta chains from one sample, sequenced in a study of T cells in Graves' hyperthyroidism and ophthalmopathy. Each CDR3 protein is one row after TCRdb ran MiXCR on the multiplex PCR reads. The table lists fewer than 650,000 distinct CDR3 sequences, 13% to 15% of them singletons. The source material was blood. The receptors were sampled from a woman aged 35 to 49 with Graves' hyperthyroidism. The CDR3 runs from the conserved cysteine through the conserved F or W. A D gene is named only where the DNA matches it firmly. The listing skips clone size in some rows; elsewhere it reads once, few, many or a size class.

-	17	TRBV15	many	TRBJ2-5	TGTGCCACCAGCAGAGTCCCGTCGACAGTCTCGGGGGAGACCCAGTACTTC	CATSRVPSTVSGETQYF
-	13	TRBV5-1	many	TRBJ1-1	TGCGCCAGCAGCTTGGCAGGGGCTAATGAAGCTTTCTTT	CASSLAGANEAFF
-	14	TRBV11-3	many	TRBJ2-5	TGTGCCAGCAGCTTAGATGGGGCACGGGAGACCCAGTACTTC	CASSLDGARETQYF
TRBD1	13	TRBV29-1	many	TRBJ1-3	TGCAGCGCTATGACAGGGACTGGAAACACCATATATTTT	CSAMTGTGNTIYF
-	16	TRBV6-6	-	TRBJ1-3	TGTGCCAGCAGTTACTCGATTGTAGCGTCTGGAAACACCATATATTTT	CASSYSIVASGNTIYF
-	15	TRBV5-1	-	TRBJ2-3	TGCGCCAGCAGTAATAGACTAGAAAGCACAGATACGCAGTATTTT	CASSNRLESTDTQYF
TRBD2	14	TRBV14	-	TRBJ2-1	TGTGCCAGCAGCACTCGGGACTATTTCAATGAGCAGTTCTTC	CASSTRDYFNEQFF
-	16	TRBV5-6	many	TRBJ2-5	TGTGCCAGCAGCTTCCCCGAGGGGGGTAATCAAGAGACCCAGTACTTC	CASSFPEGGNQETQYF
-	18	TRBV6-2/TRBV6-3	many	TRBJ2-1	TGTGCCAGCAGTTACTGGGCGGGATACGAGGGCTTCTACAATGAGCAGTTCTTC	CASSYWAGYEGFYNEQFF
-	14	TRBV28	many	TRBJ1-5	TGTGCCAGCACCCAAGGGGGGACAAACCAGCCCCAGCATTTT	CASTQGGTNQPQHF
-	15	TRBV6-5	few	TRBJ2-7	TGTGCCAGCAGTTATGGGGGGCAGGGGTCCTACGAGCAGTACTTC	CASSYGGQGSYEQYF
TRBD2	17	TRBV4-1	many	TRBJ2-1	TGCGCCAGCAGCCAAGATCTTGGTAGCGGGACTTACAATGAGCAGTTCTTC	CASSQDLGSGTYNEQFF
TRBD2	15	TRBV7-2	many	TRBJ2-1	TGTGCCAGCAGCTTAATCCCTAGCGGGAGAAATGAGCAGTTCTTC	CASSLIPSGRNEQFF
-	12	TRBV7-2	-	TRBJ2-7	TGTGCCAGCAGCTTAGACAGTCCGAAGCAGTACTTC	CASSLDSPKQYF
-	16	TRBV3-1	many	TRBJ2-2	TGTGCCAGCAGCCAAGGGTGGACAGCGAGCACCGGGGAGCTGTTTTTT	CASSQGWTASTGELFF
-	12	TRBV6-5	-	TRBJ2-4	TGTGCCATCGCTGTCGGAGAAAACATTCAGTACTTC	CAIAVGENIQYF
-	16	TRBV6-1	-	TRBJ1-5	TGTGCCACCCTAATTAGGGCAGACTTAATCAATCAGCCCCAGCATTTT	CATLIRADLINQPQHF
TRBD1	15	TRBV19	-	TRBJ2-5	TGTGCCAGTAGTATACCGGGACAGGGGACGGAGACCCAGTACTTC	CASSIPGQGTETQYF
-	12	TRBV30	many	TRBJ1-2	TGTGCCTGGAGTCAGGGTTACTATGGCTACACCTTC	CAWSQGYYGYTF
-	15	TRBV9	-	TRBJ1-4	TGTGCCAGCAGCGTAAGCGCAGGGCAAAATGAAAAACTGTTTTTT	CASSVSAGQNEKLFF
TRBD2	18	TRBV20-1	many	TRBJ2-7	TGCAGTGCTAGAGAGGCCGGCATAGGGACTATTGACCAAGGCGAGCAGTACTTC	CSAREAGIGTIDQGEQYF
TRBD2	15	TRBV20-1	-	TRBJ2-5	TGCAGTGTTCGACTAGCGGGAAGGGGTGCGAGGACCCAGTACTTC	CSVRLAGRGARTQYF
-	17	TRBV4-2	many	TRBJ2-2	TGTGCCAGCAGCCAAGAAAGAAGTAATAGGGGAAACGGGGAGCTGTTTTTT	CASSQERSNRGNGELFF
-	15	TRBV12-3/TRBV12-4	many	TRBJ1-5	TGTGCCAGCAGTTTCAGGGCCGGTGGCAATCAGCCCCAGCATTTT	CASSFRAGGNQPQHF
TRBD2	13	TRBV15	many	TRBJ2-1	TGTGCCACCAGCATTCGACTAGCCAATGAGCAGTTCTTC	CATSIRLANEQFF
-	15	TRBV3-1	many	TRBJ1-2	TGTGCCAGCAGCCAATCGGTCCAGGAGATCTATGGCTACACCTTC	CASSQSVQEIYGYTF
-	13	TRBV2	-	TRBJ1-1	TGTGCCAGCAGCCAAGGGTATTGGACTGAAGCTTTCTTT	CASSQGYWTEAFF
-	14	TRBV28	many	TRBJ1-2	TGTGCCAGCAGTTTTACGGGCACACTCTATGGCTACACCTTC	CASSFTGTLYGYTF
-	13	TRBV12-3/TRBV12-4	many	TRBJ2-7	TGTGCCAGCACCGGCAGGGCTGGCGACGAGCAGTACTTC	CASTGRAGDEQYF
TRBD2	14	TRBV19	few	TRBJ2-1	TGTGCCGTGGGACTAGCGGGAATCTACAATGAGCAGTTCTTC	CAVGLAGIYNEQFF
-	16	TRBV14	-	TRBJ2-3	TGTGCCAGCAGCCAAGGCAGCTCTCCTGGCACAGATACGCAGTATTTT	CASSQGSSPGTDTQYF
TRBD2	15	TRBV2	-	TRBJ2-2	TGTGCCAGCAGTGGAGCGGGGGAGTACACCGGGGAGCTGTCTTTT	CASSGAGEYTGELSF
-	16	TRBV3-1	few	TRBJ2-3	TGTGCCAGCAGCCCGCTAGGTAGCGGAAGCACAGATACGCAGTATTTT	CASSPLGSGSTDTQYF
-	14	TRBV27	-	TRBJ2-5	TGTGCCAGCAGTCCGGGACTTGGGAGGGAGACCCAGTACTTC	CASSPGLGRETQYF
TRBD1	15	TRBV27	many	TRBJ2-7	TGTGCCAGCAGTTTCATAGGACAGGGACACTACGAGCAGTACTTC	CASSFIGQGHYEQYF
-	15	TRBV7-2	few	TRBJ1-4	TGTGCCAGCAGCTCGTTGACGGGTCTTAATGAAAAACTGTTTTTT	CASSSLTGLNEKLFF
TRBD2	19	TRBV5-1	many	TRBJ2-3	TGCGCCAGCGGCAACGAAGACCGGACTAGCGGGAGCGGGACAGATACGCAGTATTTT	CASGNEDRTSGSGTDTQYF
-	13	TRBV3-1	many	TRBJ1-2	TGTGCCAGCAGCCAACAGGGCGCGTCTGTCTACACCTTC	CASSQQGASVYTF
TRBD1	16	TRBV3-1	many	TRBJ2-2	TGTGCCAGCAGCCAGGGACAGGCGCTAAACACCGGGGAGCTGTTTTTT	CASSQGQALNTGELFF
-	16	TRBV9	many	TRBJ2-7	TGTGCCAGCAGCGTAGCCCCAGGACAGGAGGGGTACGAGCAGTACTTC	CASSVAPGQEGYEQYF
-	11	TRBV5-5	many	TRBJ2-1	TGTGCCAGCAGCAAGGCATCTGAGCAGTTCTTC	CASSKASEQFF
TRBD2	12	TRBV2	many	TRBJ2-7	TGTGCCAGCAGGGGCGGGGGCTACGAGCAGTACTTC	CASRGGGYEQYF
-	15	TRBV6-1	many	TRBJ1-6	TGTGCCAGCAGCCTAGGGGGGAAGGGGAATTCACCCCTCCACTTT	CASSLGGKGNSPLHF
-	13	TRBV6-1	many	TRBJ2-7	TGTGCCAGCAGCGGCGGGACTGAGTACGAGCAGTACTTC	CASSGGTEYEQYF
TRBD2	15	TRBV3-1	-	TRBJ2-7	TGTGCCAGCAGCCAGTCTAGCGGGAGGTCGTACGAGCAGTACTTC	CASSQSSGRSYEQYF
-	14	TRBV11-2	many	TRBJ2-7	TGTGCCAGCAGCTTAGATCAGGGGACTACCGAGCAGTACTTC	CASSLDQGTTEQYF
TRBD2	16	TRBV12-3/TRBV12-4	many	TRBJ2-5	TGTGCCAGCACCCTAGGGGCTAGCGGGAGGTCTGAGACCCAGTACTTC	CASTLGASGRSETQYF
TRBD2	17	TRBV2	few	TRBJ2-2	TGTGCCAGCACATCCGGGACTAGCGGCTCGAACACCGGGGAGCTGTTTTTT	CASTSGTSGSNTGELFF
-	13	TRBV28	many	TRBJ1-2	TGTGCCAGCGACTCGACGGGAAACTATGGCTACACCTTC	CASDSTGNYGYTF
-	14	TRBV3-1	many	TRBJ2-5	TGTGCCAGCAGCCAAAGGACAGTGCAAGAGACCCAGTACTTC	CASSQRTVQETQYF
TRBD2	13	TRBV20-1	-	TRBJ2-3	TGCAGTGCAAAGCGGGAGGGCCCAGATACGCAGTATTTT	CSAKREGPDTQYF
-	15	TRBV10-3	-	TRBJ1-5	TGTGCCATCAGTGTGGGTGGGGGTGGAAATCAGCCCCAGCATTTT	CAISVGGGGNQPQHF
TRBD1	15	TRBV3-1	many	TRBJ1-5	TGTGCCAGCAGCCAAACCGGGACAGGGGGTCAGCCCCAGCATTTT	CASSQTGTGGQPQHF
TRBD1	16	TRBV30	many	TRBJ2-3	TGTGCCTGGAGTGGAGTCCCAGGGGGCTTTAGAGATACGCAGTATTTT	CAWSGVPGGFRDTQYF
TRBD1	15	TRBV6-1	few	TRBJ1-2	TGTGCCAGCAGTGGGGACAGGGGGCGGAGTAATGGCTACACCTTC	CASSGDRGRSNGYTF
TRBD2	15	TRBV6-2/TRBV6-3	few	TRBJ2-1	TGTGCCAGCAGCACCGGGACTAGCCTATACAATGAGCAGTTCTTC	CASSTGTSLYNEQFF
TRBD2	15	TRBV28	many	TRBJ2-1	TGTGCCAGCAGTTTACCAGCGGGAGCCTACAATGAGCAGTTCTTC	CASSLPAGAYNEQFF
-	13	TRBV5-1	many	TRBJ1-1	TGCGCCAGCATGAGACAGATGAACACTGAAGCTTTCTTT	CASMRQMNTEAFF
-	15	TRBV4-2	-	TRBJ1-1	TGTGCCAGCAGCCACCAGACAGACCAGAACACTGAAGCTTTCTTT	CASSHQTDQNTEAFF